The clone carrying this T cell receptor (beta chain) came up many times. Its specificity is unknown. This record comes from a study of tumor-infiltrating lymphocytes in primary liver carcinoma. Study background: Ages ranged from 30 to 69, with HCC or mixed HCC-cholangiocarcinoma.

CDR3 length: 11 amino acids. The V gene's germline CDR1 is DFQATT and CDR2 SNEGSKA (reference sequence). Trimming shortened V by 3 bases and J by 6 bases, and 9 bases separated the two germline ends. The template, about 540 ng total RNA, yielded TCR beta cDNA made with a constant-region primer. For TCR beta, libraries were produced by three nested multiplex PCR rounds using slightly modified ARM-PCR. Investigators reported that the first two PCR rounds, at 10 cycles each, used TRBV1-TRBV30 forward primers with a C-beta reverse primer. TCRdb fed the multiplex PCR reads into MiXCR, producing one record per CDR3 protein. The table has roughly 22,000 distinct CDR3 sequences, 70% to 90% seen once. Study observations and caveats: Less overlap was seen in tumor-adjacent and tumor-blood pairs than in tumor region pairs. Tumor specimens were characterized by a significantly higher top-250-clone fraction than blood (p = 0.039).

The source material, 20-30 mg of unsorted bulk tissue, was used to co-extract RNA and DNA. Each of the tumor samples contained in excess of 80% viable tumor cells. The genes are TRBV20-1 and TRBJ2-7; D is unclear. This TCR was recovered from a woman in her 30s with primary liver carcinoma and hepatitis B virus infection. The source material was liver tumor tissue from sampling region 2. Subset specified: tumor region T2, inferior pole. The DNA for the CDR3 is TGCAGTGCTAGGGGGTTGGCCGAGCAGTACTTC. The encoded protein is CSARGLAEQYF.